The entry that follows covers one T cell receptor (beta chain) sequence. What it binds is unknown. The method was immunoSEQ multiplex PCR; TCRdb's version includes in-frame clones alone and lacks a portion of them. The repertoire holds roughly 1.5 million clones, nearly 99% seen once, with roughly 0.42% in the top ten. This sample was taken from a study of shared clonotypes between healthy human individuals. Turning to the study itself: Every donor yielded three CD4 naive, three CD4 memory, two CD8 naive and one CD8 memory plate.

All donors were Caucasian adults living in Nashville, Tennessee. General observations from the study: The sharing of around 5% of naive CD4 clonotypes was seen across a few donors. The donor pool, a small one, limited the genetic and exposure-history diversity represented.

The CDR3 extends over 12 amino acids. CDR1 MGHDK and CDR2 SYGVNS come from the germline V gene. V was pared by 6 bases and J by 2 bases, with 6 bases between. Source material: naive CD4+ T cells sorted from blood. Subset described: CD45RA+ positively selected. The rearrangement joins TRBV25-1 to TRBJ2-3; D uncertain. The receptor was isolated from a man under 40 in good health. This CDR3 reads CASSPSTDTQYF. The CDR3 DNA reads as TGTGCCAGCAGCCCGTCCACAGATACGCAGTATTTT.